Presented here are 13 T cell receptor beta chains from one specimen sequenced in a study of blood T cell repertoires in COVID-19. The repertoire was sequenced with immunoSEQ multiplex PCR; TCRdb's copy has only in-frame clones and lacks some. Of 25,000 to 35,000 clones listed, about 90% are singletons. Sequenced material: peripheral blood. The receptor set was obtained from a man aged 50-60 years with active COVID-19.

The rearrangement links TRBV12-3 or TRBV12-4 to TRBJ2-2; D ambiguous. This CDR3 contains 12 residues. Trimming cost V 5 bases and J 6 bases, with 7 bases left between them. Written as DNA, the CDR3 is TGTGCCAGCAGTCGCGTCCCCGGGGAGCTGTTTTTT. This encodes CASSRVPGELFF.

The rearrangement joins TRBV6-5 to TRBJ2-7; 7 nucleotides match TRBD2. Germline V gene data show CDR1 as MNHEY and CDR2 as SVGAGI. The trim removed 6 bases at V and 2 bases at J, leaving 7 bases unmatched. The CDR3 consists of 14 residues. This CDR3 reads CASRPSGNTYEQYF. CDR3 DNA: TGTGCCAGCAGACCCAGCGGGAATACCTACGAGCAGTACTTC.

The chain recombines TRBV18 with TRBJ2-1; 8 bases match TRBD1. CDR3 length: 14 residues. Germline V CDR1 and CDR2: KGHSH, LQKENI. V lost 3 bases and J lost 4; bases outside the gene matches: 2. CDR3 loop: CASSPGQEYNEQFF. CDR3 DNA sequence: TGTGCCAGCTCACCGGGACAGGAGTACAATGAGCAGTTCTTC.

This sequence joins TRBV19 and TRBJ2-2; the match to TRBD1 covers 8 bases. Trimming took 4 bases from V and 6 from J; bases not matched to a gene: 4. This CDR3 comprises 14 residues. CDR1 is LNHDA, CDR2 SQIVND, per germline (reference sequence). As DNA, the CDR3 is TGTGCCAGTAGTACGGACAGGGCTCCCGGGGAGCTGTTTTTT. Its protein product is CASSTDRAPGELFF.

This sequence joins TRBV27 and TRBJ1-1; 9 bases agree with TRBD1. The CDR3 runs 14 residues. CDR1 is MNHEY and CDR2 is SMNVEV in the germline V gene (reference sequence). V gave up 2 bases and J gave up 6 bases; unmatched junction bases: 4. The chain's CDR3 is CASSLNRGLSEAFF. CDR3 nucleotides: TGTGCCAGCAGTTTAAACAGGGGGCTCTCTGAAGCTTTCTTT.

This sequence joins TRBV7-9 and TRBJ1-2; 7 nucleotides match TRBD1. Germline trimming cut 0 bases from V and 7 bases from J; bases unmatched to any gene: 8. CDR1 is SEHNR and CDR2 is FQNEAQ in the germline V gene (reference sequence). The length of the CDR3 is 15 residues. The CDR3 nucleotides read TGTGCCAGCAGCTTAGCAAGAAAGGGGGCTGGTGGCTACACCTTC. As protein: CASSLARKGAGGYTF.

The chain's CDR3 is CASSLLGATSSGYTF. In nucleotides, the CDR3 is TGTGCCAGCAGCTTATTGGGGGCGACAAGTTCTGGCTACACCTTC. This chain links TRBV7-3 with TRBJ1-2; D might be TRBD1 (6 bases). This CDR3 comprises 15 residues. Germline CDR1 and CDR2: SGHTA and FQGTGA. Deletions cut 2 bases from V and 7 bases from J, with 17 bases between.

The rearrangement joins TRBV19 to TRBJ1-2, with 7 bases that match TRBD1. Germline trimming cut 1 base from V and 6 bases from J; bases unmatched to any gene: 17. The CDR3 consists of 18 residues. CDR1 is LNHDA, CDR2 SQIVND, per germline (reference sequence). The CDR3 loop reads CASSIAFWGTGARHGYTF. DNA of the CDR3: TGTGCCAGTAGTATAGCCTTTTGGGGAACAGGGGCGCGGCATGGCTACACCTTC.

This chain connects TRBV5-1 to TRBJ2-1, with TRBD2 matching 7 bases. Germline-derived CDR1 and CDR2 are SGHRS and YFSETQ. This CDR3 region has 14 residues. The V and J ends lost 4 bases and 4 bases, in that order; junction bases with no gene match: 5. CDR3 coding DNA: TGCGCCAGCAGCGGCGGGGGACGGTACAATGAGCAGTTCTTC. This encodes CASSGGGRYNEQFF.

The chain is built from TRBV28 and TRBJ1-2; weak D call: TRBD1 (6 bases). The CDR3 consists of 16 residues. The V and J ends lost 2 bases and 4 bases respectively, with 17 bases between them. Looked up from germline, CDR1 is MDHEN and CDR2 is SYDVKM. Written as DNA, the CDR3 is TGTGCCAGCAGTTTAGCCGGGGGGGCGGGTACCTATGGCTACACCTTC. This gives the protein CASSLAGGAGTYGYTF.

This sequence joins TRBV7-8 and TRBJ2-7; 11 bases align to TRBD2. The CDR3 spans 15 residues. V was pared by 8 bases and J by 3 bases, with 9 bases of the junction left unmatched. CDR1 is SGHVS, CDR2 FQNEAQ, per germline. In nucleotides, the CDR3 is TGTGCCAGCGGATTTCTAGCGGGAGGTTACTACGAGCAGTACTTC. This codes for CASGFLAGGYYEQYF.

The CDR3 region is CASGSNTGTRETQYF. In DNA, the CDR3 is TGTGCCAGCGGTTCCAACACCGGGACTAGAGAGACCCAGTACTTC. This rearrangement joins TRBV28 to TRBJ2-5, with 8 positions matching TRBD2. CDR1 is MDHEN, CDR2 SYDVKM, per germline. V trimming: 8 bases; J trimming: 4 bases; junction bases outside the gene matches: 12. The CDR3 contains 15 residues. The entire variable domain, with the rest obtained from reference TRBV28 and TRBJ2-5, is as follows: DVKVTQSSRYLVKRTGEKVFLECVQDMDHENMFWYRQDPGLGLRLIYFSYDVKMKEKGDIPEGYSVSREKKERFSLILESASTNQTSMYLCASGSNTGTRETQYFGPGTRLLVL.

The rearrangement links TRBV12-3 or TRBV12-4 to TRBJ2-1, with TRBD2 identical over 14 bases. The trim removed 6 bases at V and 15 bases at J, leaving 7 bases unmatched. CDR3 length equals 13 residues. This chain's CDR3 is CASRAGTSGGRFF. DNA of the CDR3: TGTGCCAGCAGAGCCGGGACTAGCGGGGGTCGGTTCTTC.